These 4 T cell receptor beta chains came from one sample sequenced in a study of T cell repertoires in aging, cancer and after chemotherapy. The template was genomic DNA from peripheral blood, not RNA. A mixed TRB-A/B primer pool amplified rearranged TRB by multiplex touch-down PCR. TCRdb independently ran MiXCR on the multiplex PCR reads; one entry per CDR3 protein. The table has around 6,000 distinct CDR3 sequences, around 22% seen once. Sequencing was performed on blood. Receptors were obtained from a human donor with a blood cancer.

In its sample, this clonotype was seen a few times. This sequence joins TRBV14 and TRBJ2-3, with 11 bases fitting TRBD2. Germline trimming cut 4 bases from V and 3 bases from J; bases unmatched to any gene: 6. CDR3 size: 16 residues. Germline CDR1 and CDR2: SGHDN and FVKESK. The CDR3 bases are TGTGCCAGCAGCCTCGTAGCGGGGGGGCTAACAGATACGCAGTATTTT. Its protein product is CASSLVAGGLTDTQYF.

The J gene is TRBJ1-2, the V gene TRBV14, with a tentative D call TRBD1 (5 bases). Between the trimmed V and J ends, which lost 0 bases and 2 bases, there was a span of 13 bases. The CDR3 is 16 residues long. Germline V gene data show CDR1 as SGHDN and CDR2 as FVKESK. In DNA form, the CDR3 reads TGTGCCAGCAGCCAAGATTTCGGGGCGCGGAACTATGGCTACACCTTC. As protein: CASSQDFGARNYGYTF.

By sample share, this clonotype is medium-sized. The chain carries TRBV27 and TRBJ2-6, with no clear D. The V and J ends lost 3 bases and 0 bases respectively, with 9 bases between them. CDR1 is MNHEY, CDR2 SMNVEV, per germline (reference sequence). CDR3 size: 16 residues. In DNA form, the CDR3 reads TGTGCCAGCAGTTTGGGCAGCCTCTCTGGGGCCAACGTCCTGACTTTC. Protein product: CASSLGSLSGANVLTF.

By sample share, this clonotype is medium-sized. This chain uses TRBV27 with TRBJ1-4, with a tentative D call TRBD1 (5 bases). CDR1 and CDR2 from the germline V gene are MNHEY and SMNVEV (reference sequence). The germline V and J ends were trimmed by 4 bases and 11 bases, with 14 bases remaining between them. This CDR3 is 13 amino acids long. In DNA, the CDR3 is TGTGCCAGCAGTTCCCAGGGATTTAGTAAACTGTTTTTT. This sequence encodes CASSSQGFSKLFF.